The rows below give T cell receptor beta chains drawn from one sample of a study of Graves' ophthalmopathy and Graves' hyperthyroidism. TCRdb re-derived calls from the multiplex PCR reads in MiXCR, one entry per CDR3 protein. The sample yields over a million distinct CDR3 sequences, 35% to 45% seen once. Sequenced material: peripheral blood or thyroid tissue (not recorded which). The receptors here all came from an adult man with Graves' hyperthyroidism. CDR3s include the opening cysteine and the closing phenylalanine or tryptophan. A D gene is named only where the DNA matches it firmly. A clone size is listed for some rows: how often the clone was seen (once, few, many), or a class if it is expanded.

TGCGCCAGCAGCTTCGCCGGGACAGAGGCCTACGAGCAGTACTTC | CASSFAGTEAYEQYF | TRBV5-1 | TRBD1 | TRBJ2-7 | 15 | -
TGTGCCAGCAGCTTAGGAATCCATAATTCACCCCTCCACTTT | CASSLGIHNSPLHF | TRBV7-9 | - | TRBJ1-6 | 14 | -
TGTGCCAGCAGTTCCTCAAGAACAACTAATGAAAAACTGTTTTTT | CASSSSRTTNEKLFF | TRBV28 | - | TRBJ1-4 | 15 | -
TGTGCCATCGGAGACAGGGGATCCGGGGAGCTGTTTTTT | CAIGDRGSGELFF | TRBV10-3 | TRBD1 | TRBJ2-2 | 13 | -
TGTGCCAGCATTCTTACAGGGGGCGGAACCGGGGAGCTGTTTTTT | CASILTGGGTGELFF | TRBV12-3/TRBV12-4 | TRBD1 | TRBJ2-2 | 15 | -
TGTGCCAGCAGGACTCCGAGTCCCAGGGTGGGGAATCAGCCCCAGCATTTT | CASRTPSPRVGNQPQHF | TRBV7-3 | - | TRBJ1-5 | 17 | -
TGTGCCAGCAGTTACCCAGAGAGGGGGACCGGGGAGCTGTTTTTT | CASSYPERGTGELFF | TRBV6-6 | - | TRBJ2-2 | 15 | -
TGTGCCAGTAGAGGGACAGGGTTACATCAGCCCCAGCATTTT | CASRGTGLHQPQHF | TRBV19 | TRBD1 | TRBJ1-5 | 14 | -
TGTGCCAGCAGCTCCAGCAGTCAGCCCCAGCATTTT | CASSSSSQPQHF | TRBV28 | - | TRBJ1-5 | 12 | -
TGTGCCAGCGGGGGGCAGATCTATGGCTACACCTTC | CASGGQIYGYTF | TRBV2 | - | TRBJ1-2 | 12 | few
TGTGCCAGCAGTGCCTCATCCACTATTTCGGAGCAGTACTTC | CASSASSTISEQYF | TRBV10-3 | - | TRBJ2-7 | 14 | -
TGTGCCAGCAGGACGCCTTTTGGGGGGCTCGTGAACACTGAAGCTTTCTTT | CASRTPFGGLVNTEAFF | TRBV2 | - | TRBJ1-1 | 17 | -
TGTGCCAGCAGTTTAGCCTCAGTGAACACTGAAGCTTTCTTT | CASSLASVNTEAFF | TRBV12-3/TRBV12-4 | - | TRBJ1-1 | 14 | -
TGTGCCACCAATACAGGGGAAAAGACCCAGTACTTC | CATNTGEKTQYF | TRBV15 | TRBD1 | TRBJ2-5 | 12 | many
TGCGCCAGCAGCAGGACTAGCGTAGTCACCGGGGAGCTGTTTTTT | CASSRTSVVTGELFF | TRBV5-1 | TRBD2 | TRBJ2-2 | 15 | many
TGTGCCAGCAGTGAATTAAGTTACTACGACCCTGAAAAACTGTTTTTT | CASSELSYYDPEKLFF | TRBV12-3/TRBV12-4 | - | TRBJ1-4 | 16 | once
TGTGCCAGCAGTGTACACAGGGGGGCTAAGGAGACCCAGTACTTC | CASSVHRGAKETQYF | TRBV25-1 | TRBD1 | TRBJ2-5 | 15 | -